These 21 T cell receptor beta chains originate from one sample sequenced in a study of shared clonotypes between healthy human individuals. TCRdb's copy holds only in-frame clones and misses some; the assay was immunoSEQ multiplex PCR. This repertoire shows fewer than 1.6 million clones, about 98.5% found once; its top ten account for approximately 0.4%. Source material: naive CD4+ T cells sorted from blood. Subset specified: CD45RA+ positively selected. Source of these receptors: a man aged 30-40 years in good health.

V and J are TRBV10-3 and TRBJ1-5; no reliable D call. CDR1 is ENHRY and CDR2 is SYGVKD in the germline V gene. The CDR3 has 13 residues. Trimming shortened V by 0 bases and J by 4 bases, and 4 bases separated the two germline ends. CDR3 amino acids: CAISESFNQPQHF. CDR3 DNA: TGTGCCATCAGTGAGTCATTTAATCAGCCCCAGCATTTT.

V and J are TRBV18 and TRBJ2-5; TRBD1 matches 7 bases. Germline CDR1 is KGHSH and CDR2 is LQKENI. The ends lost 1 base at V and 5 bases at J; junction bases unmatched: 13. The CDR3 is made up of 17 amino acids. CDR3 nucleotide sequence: TGTGCCAGCTCACCACTCGGACAGGTCATAGCAATGGAGACCCAGTACTTC. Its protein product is CASSPLGQVIAMETQYF. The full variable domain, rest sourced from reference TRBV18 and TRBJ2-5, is NAGVMQNPRHLVRRRGQEARLRCSPMKGHSHVYWYRQLPEEGLKFMVYLQKENIIDESGMPKERFSAEFPKEGPSILRIQQVVRGDSAAYFCASSPLGQVIAMETQYFGPGTRLLVL.

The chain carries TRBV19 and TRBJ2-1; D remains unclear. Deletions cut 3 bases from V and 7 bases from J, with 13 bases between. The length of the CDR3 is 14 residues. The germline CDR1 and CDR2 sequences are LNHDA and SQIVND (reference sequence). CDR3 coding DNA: TGTGCCAGTAGTATCGATTCAGCGACGAATGAGCAGTTCTTC. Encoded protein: CASSIDSATNEQFF. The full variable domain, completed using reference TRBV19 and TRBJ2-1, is DGGITQSPKYLFRKEGQNVTLSCEQNLNHDAMYWYRQDPGQGLRLIYYSQIVNDFQKGDIAEGYSVSREKKESFPLTVTSAQKNPTAFYLCASSIDSATNEQFFGPGTRLTVL.

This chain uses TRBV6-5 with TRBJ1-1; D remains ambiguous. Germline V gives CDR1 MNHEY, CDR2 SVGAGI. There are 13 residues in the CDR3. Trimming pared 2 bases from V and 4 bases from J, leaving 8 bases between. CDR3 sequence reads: CASSYPRGTEAFF. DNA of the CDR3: TGTGCCAGCAGTTACCCTCGCGGCACTGAAGCTTTCTTT.

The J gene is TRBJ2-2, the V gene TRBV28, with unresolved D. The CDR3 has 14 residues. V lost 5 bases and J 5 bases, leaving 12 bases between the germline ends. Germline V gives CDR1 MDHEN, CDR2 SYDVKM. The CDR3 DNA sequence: TGTGCCAGCAGTCCTCTAGGGTTAACCGGGGAGCTGTTTTTT. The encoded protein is CASSPLGLTGELFF.

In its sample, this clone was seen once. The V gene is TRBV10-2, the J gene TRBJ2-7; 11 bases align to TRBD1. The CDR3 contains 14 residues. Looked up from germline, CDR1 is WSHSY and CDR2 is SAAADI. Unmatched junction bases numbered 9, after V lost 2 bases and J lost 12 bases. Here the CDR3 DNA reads TGCGCCAGCAGTGAGGGACAGGGGGCTCAATGGAGGTACTTC. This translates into CASSEGQGAQWRYF.

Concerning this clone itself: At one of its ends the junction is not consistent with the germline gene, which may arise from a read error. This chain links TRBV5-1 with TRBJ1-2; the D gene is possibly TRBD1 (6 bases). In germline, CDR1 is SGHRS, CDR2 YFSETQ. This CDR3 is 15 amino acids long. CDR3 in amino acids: CASRLNRDTNYGYTF. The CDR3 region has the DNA TGCGCCAGCCGCTTAAACAGGGATACGAACTATGGCTACACCTTC.

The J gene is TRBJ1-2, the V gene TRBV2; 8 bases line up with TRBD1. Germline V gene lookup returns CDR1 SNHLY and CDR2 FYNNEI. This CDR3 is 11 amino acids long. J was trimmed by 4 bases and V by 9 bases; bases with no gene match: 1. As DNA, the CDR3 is TGTGCCAGTACAGGGGGCTATGGCTACACCTTC. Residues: CASTGGYGYTF.

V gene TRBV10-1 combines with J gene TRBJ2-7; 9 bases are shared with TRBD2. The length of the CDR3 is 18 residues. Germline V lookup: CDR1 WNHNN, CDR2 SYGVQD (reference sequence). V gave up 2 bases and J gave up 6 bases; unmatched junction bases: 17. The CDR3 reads CASSEGPPGASGTIEQYF. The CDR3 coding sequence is TGCGCCAGCAGTGAGGGACCGCCCGGCGCTAGCGGGACGATCGAGCAGTACTTC.

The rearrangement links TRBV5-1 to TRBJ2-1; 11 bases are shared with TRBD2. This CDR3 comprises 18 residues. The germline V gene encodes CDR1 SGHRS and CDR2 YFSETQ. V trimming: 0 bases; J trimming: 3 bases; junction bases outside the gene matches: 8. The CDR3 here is CASSLVSGRAGGYNEQFF. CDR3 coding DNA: TGCGCCAGCAGCTTGGTTAGCGGGAGGGCCGGTGGCTACAATGAGCAGTTCTTC.

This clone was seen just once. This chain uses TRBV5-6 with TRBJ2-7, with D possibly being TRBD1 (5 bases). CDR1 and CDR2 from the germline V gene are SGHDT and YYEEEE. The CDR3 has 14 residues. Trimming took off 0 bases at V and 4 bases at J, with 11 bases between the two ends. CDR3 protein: CASSLVPQGYEQYF. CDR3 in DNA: TGTGCCAGCAGCTTGGTCCCCCAGGGATACGAGCAGTACTTC.

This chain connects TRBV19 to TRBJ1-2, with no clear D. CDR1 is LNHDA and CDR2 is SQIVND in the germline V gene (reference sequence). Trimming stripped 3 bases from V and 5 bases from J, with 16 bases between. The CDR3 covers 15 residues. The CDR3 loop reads CASSIKVGETYGYTF. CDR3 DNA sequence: TGTGCCAGTAGTATTAAGGTTGGGGAGACATATGGCTACACCTTC.

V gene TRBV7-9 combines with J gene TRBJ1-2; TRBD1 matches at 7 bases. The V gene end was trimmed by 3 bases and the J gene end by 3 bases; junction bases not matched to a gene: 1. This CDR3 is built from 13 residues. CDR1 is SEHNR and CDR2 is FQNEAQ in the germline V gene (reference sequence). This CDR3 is CASSFQGDYGYTF. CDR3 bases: TGTGCCAGCAGCTTCCAGGGGGACTATGGCTACACCTTC. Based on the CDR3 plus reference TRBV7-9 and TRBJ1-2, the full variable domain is DTGVSQNPRHKITKRGQNVTFRCDPISEHNRLYWYRQTLGQGPEFLTYFQNEAQLEKSRLLSDRFSAERPKGSFSTLEIQRTEQGDSAMYLCASSFQGDYGYTFGSGTRLTVV.

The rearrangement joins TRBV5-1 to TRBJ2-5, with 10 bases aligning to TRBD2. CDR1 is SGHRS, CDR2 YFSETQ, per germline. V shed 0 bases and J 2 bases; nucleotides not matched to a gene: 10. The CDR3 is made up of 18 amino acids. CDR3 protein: CASSLGRTSGNKQETQYF. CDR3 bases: TGCGCCAGCAGCTTGGGTAGGACTAGCGGAAATAAACAAGAGACCCAGTACTTC.

DNA for the CDR3: TGTGCCAGCAGCTCGGGACTAGCGTTACCTACAGATACGCAGTATTTT. Translation gives CASSSGLALPTDTQYF. This chain joins TRBV5-4 and TRBJ2-3, with TRBD2 matching over 10 bases. V trimming: 3 bases; J trimming: 3 bases; junction bases outside the gene matches: 7. The CDR3 has 16 residues. The germline V gene encodes CDR1 SGHNT and CDR2 YYREEE (reference sequence).

In DNA, the CDR3 is TGTGCCAGCAGCTTAATGGGCCGCGGGGAGCTGTTTTTT. Its protein is CASSLMGRGELFF. V gene TRBV7-3 combines with J gene TRBJ2-2; D not resolved. With 1 base removed from V and 7 bases from J, the gap between germline ends came to 7 bases. The CDR3 sequence is 13 residues long. Germline V gene lookup returns CDR1 SGHTA and CDR2 FQGTGA.

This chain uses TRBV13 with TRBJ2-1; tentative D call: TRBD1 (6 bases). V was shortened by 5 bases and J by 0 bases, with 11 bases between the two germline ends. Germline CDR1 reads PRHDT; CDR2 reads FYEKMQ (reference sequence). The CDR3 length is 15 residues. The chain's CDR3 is CASSPRDNSYNEQFF. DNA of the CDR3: TGTGCCAGCAGCCCACGGGACAACTCCTACAATGAGCAGTTCTTC.

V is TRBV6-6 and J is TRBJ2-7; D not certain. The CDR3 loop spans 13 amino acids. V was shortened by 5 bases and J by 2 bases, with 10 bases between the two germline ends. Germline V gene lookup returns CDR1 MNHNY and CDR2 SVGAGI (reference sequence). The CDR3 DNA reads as TGTGCCAGCAGTCGGGCGGAGACCTACGAGCAGTACTTC. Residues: CASSRAETYEQYF.

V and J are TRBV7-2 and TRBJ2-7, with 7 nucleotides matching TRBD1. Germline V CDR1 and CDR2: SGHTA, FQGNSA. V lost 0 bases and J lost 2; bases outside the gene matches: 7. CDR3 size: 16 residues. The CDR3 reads CASSLALRQGPYEQYF. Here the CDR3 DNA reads TGTGCCAGCAGCTTAGCCCTTAGACAGGGCCCCTACGAGCAGTACTTC.

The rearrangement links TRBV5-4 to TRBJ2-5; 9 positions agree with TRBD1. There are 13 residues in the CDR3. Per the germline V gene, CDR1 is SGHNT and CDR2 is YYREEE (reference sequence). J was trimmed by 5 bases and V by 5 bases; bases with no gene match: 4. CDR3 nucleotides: TGTGCCAGCAGGAACAGGGGGCAGGAGACCCAGTACTTC. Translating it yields CASRNRGQETQYF.

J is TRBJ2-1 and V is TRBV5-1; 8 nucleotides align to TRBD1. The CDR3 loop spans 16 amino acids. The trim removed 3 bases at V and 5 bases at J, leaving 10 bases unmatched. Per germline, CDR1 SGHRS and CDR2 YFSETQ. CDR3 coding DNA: TGCGCCAGCAGCTCGGCAGTAGGGACAGGAAACAATGAGCAGTTCTTC. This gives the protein CASSSAVGTGNNEQFF. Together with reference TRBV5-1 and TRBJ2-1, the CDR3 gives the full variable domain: KAGVTQTPRYLIKTRGQQVTLSCSPISGHRSVSWYQQTPGQGLQFLFEYFSETQRNKGNFPGRFSGRQFSNSRSEMNVSTLELGDSALYLCASSSAVGTGNNEQFFGPGTRLTVL.